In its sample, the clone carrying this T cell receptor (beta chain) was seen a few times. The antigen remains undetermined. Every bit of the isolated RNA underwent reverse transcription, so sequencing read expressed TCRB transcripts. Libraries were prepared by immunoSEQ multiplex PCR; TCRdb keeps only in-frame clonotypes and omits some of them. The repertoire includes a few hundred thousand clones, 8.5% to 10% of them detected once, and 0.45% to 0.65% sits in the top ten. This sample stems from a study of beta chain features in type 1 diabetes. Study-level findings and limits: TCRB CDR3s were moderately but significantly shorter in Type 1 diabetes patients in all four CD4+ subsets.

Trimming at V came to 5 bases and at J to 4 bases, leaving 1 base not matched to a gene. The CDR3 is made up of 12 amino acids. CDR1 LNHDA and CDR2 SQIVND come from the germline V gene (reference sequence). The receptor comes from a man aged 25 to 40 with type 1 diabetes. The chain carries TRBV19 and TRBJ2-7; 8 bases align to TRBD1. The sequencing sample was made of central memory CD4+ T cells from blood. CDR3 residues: CASSWTGYEQYF. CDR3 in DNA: TGTGCCAGTAGTTGGACAGGGTACGAGCAGTACTTC.